This TCR beta chain was captured in a study of prognosis after radiotherapy for stage I lung cancer. Study-wide context: Recruiting of stage I non-small cell lung cancer patients into the study occurred between April 2018 and January 2019. Distant metastasis occurred in several patients at a median of around 7 months after radiotherapy, while fewer than 17 showed no significant progression.

Two-round multiplex PCR on genomic DNA was the method by which TCR beta CDR3 was amplified. The authors ran first-round PCR with primers specific to each TRBV and TRBJ gene. TCRdb independently ran MiXCR on the multiplex PCR reads; one entry per CDR3 protein. This sample has around 56,000 distinct CDR3 sequences, with more than 25% found just once. General study findings and limits: Among expanded TCR clones, tumor specificity was not determined.

On this clonotype: The antigen is undetermined.

V lost 6 bases and J 11 bases, leaving 14 bases between the germline ends. Germline CDR1 reads SEHNR; CDR2 reads FQNEAQ (reference sequence). The CDR3 consists of 11 residues. The authors drew approximately 6.6 milliliters of peripheral blood at each of two time points. This chain uses TRBV7-9 with TRBJ2-7; D remains unclear. The TCR originated in a donor over 45 with non-small cell lung cancer. The source material was PBMCs, sampled before or after stereotactic body radiation therapy (not recorded which). This chain's CDR3 is CASRSAEEKYF. In DNA, the CDR3 is TGTGCCAGCAGATCGGCGGAAGAGAAGTACTTC.